The T cell receptor beta chain described here comes from a study of cytomegalovirus exposure and HLA in healthy donors. Assay: immunoSEQ multiplex PCR; the TCRdb copy retains only in-frame clones and omits some. Seen here are more than 250,000 clones, roughly 85% observed once, and the top ten hold more than 0.8%. The CDR3 has 14 amino acids. Germline CDR1 reads MGHRA; CDR2 reads YSYEKL. Trimming took 4 bases from V and 7 from J, leaving 13 bases between them. General observations from the study: Using the classifier, cytomegalovirus status was reportedly diagnosed with high specificity and sensitivity. In vitro assays verified that three CMV-associated chains recognized CMV antigens specifically. Overall, under 200 TCR beta chains were annotated as cytomegalovirus-associated.

With respect to this clone: Its cognate antigen is unknown.

This receptor was taken from a young woman in good health and CMV-seronegative. The chain joins TRBV4-1 to TRBJ2-2; possible D gene TRBD1, 6 bases. The sample consisted of PBMCs. The CDR3 sequence is CASSRPTGVGELFF. CDR3 bases: TGCGCCAGCAGCCGACCGACAGGTGTCGGGGAGCTGTTTTTT.